This T cell receptor beta chain was captured by sequencing in a study of CXCR3-negative and CXCR3-positive naive CD8 T cells. This CDR3 has 22 amino acids. Germline CDR1 reads SGHNT; CDR2 reads YENEEA. As regards this clonotype: The antigen is not known.

The method, 5' RACE with UMI labels, was used to prepare the TRB cDNA libraries. TCRdb re-called the 5' RACE reads; one entry per CDR3 protein, DNA not given. The sample table includes approximately 100,000 distinct CDR3 sequences. The study, taken as a whole, reports: Hydrophobicity of TRB CDR3s was greater in CXCR3-positive naive cells than in CXCR3-negative naive cells. Most assays used freshly isolated PBMCs, as cryopreservation partially reduced CXCR3.

The chain uses TRBV11-3 and TRBJ1-3; TCRdb lists TRBD1, though no DNA is available to test this call. The sequencing input was naive CXCR3+ CD8+ T cells from blood. The subset is: CD45RO-CCR7+CD27+CD95- naive CD8+ T cells expressing CXCR3 (TNR3+). The TCR sequence derives from a human donor in good health. Some clones in this sample may be carry-over from other donors' samples. Here the CDR3 reads CASTFLWGPRGQGPVSGNTIYF.